One sample yielded the 30 T cell receptor beta chains listed below, sequenced in a study of T cells in Graves' hyperthyroidism and ophthalmopathy. Authors of the study amplified TCR beta CDR3 regions from RNA transcripts. A first-round RT-PCR of the TCR CDR3 used the HTBI primer set. MiXCR was run by TCRdb on the multiplex PCR reads, yielding one entry per CDR3 protein. The sample contains under 450,000 distinct CDR3 sequences, approximately 14% of which appear only once. Sequenced input: blood. The origin of the receptors is a woman younger than 35 with Graves' hyperthyroidism.

A note on this clonotype: This may stem from a read error, because a much larger clone lies one nucleotide away. The V and J genes are TRBV7-9 and TRBJ2-7; no clear D. The CDR3 covers 16 residues. Germline V CDR1 and CDR2: SEHNR, FQNEAQ (reference sequence). The CDR3 protein is CASSPKDGPSSCEQYF. CDR3 coding DNA: TGTGCCAGCAGCCCCAAGGACGGTCCGAGCTCCTGCGAGCAGTACTTC.

This clonotype was found once. The chain has TRBV10-1 and TRBJ2-7; 10 nucleotides align to TRBD1. Germline CDR1 is WNHNN and CDR2 is SYGVQD (reference sequence). After removal of 0 bases from V and 3 bases from J, the junction contained 14 bases not matched to a gene. The CDR3 has 19 amino acids. The CDR3 spells CASSESKIAPGQGGYEQYF. CDR3 DNA sequence: TGCGCCAGCAGTGAGTCCAAAATAGCCCCTGGACAGGGGGGCTACGAGCAGTACTTC.

The rearrangement joins TRBV7-2 to TRBJ2-1; 8 bases are shared with TRBD1. The CDR3 is 12 residues long. Per the germline V gene, CDR1 is SGHTA and CDR2 is FQGNSA. V gave up 4 bases and J gave up 14 bases; unmatched junction bases: 7. CDR3 coding DNA: TGTGCCAGCAGCTCCGCAACGGGACAGGAGTTCTTC. Protein: CASSSATGQEFF.

This clonotype was seen many times. The chain has TRBV2 and TRBJ1-5; D is ambiguous. The ends were cut back, 10 bases at V and 5 bases at J, with 21 bases in the middle. CDR3 length: 15 amino acids. Germline-derived CDR1 and CDR2 are SNHLY and FYNNEI. CDR3 loop: CATNIGSSPDQPQHF. For the CDR3, the DNA is TGTGCCACCAATATCGGGTCCAGCCCCGATCAGCCCCAGCATTTT.

This clonotype came up many times. V usage is TRBV20-1 and J usage is TRBJ2-3; 8 bases are a match to TRBD2. Germline V gene lookup returns CDR1 DFQATT and CDR2 SNEGSKA (reference sequence). J was trimmed by 0 bases and V by 3 bases; bases with no gene match: 8. The CDR3 runs to 16 residues. The DNA of the CDR3 is TGCAGTGCTAGCCCCCGGCGGGGGGCTAGCACAGATACGCAGTATTTT. It encodes CSASPRRGASTDTQYF.

Many counts were recorded for this clonotype. V and J are TRBV6-1 and TRBJ2-5; 14 bases align to TRBD2. Germline CDR1 and CDR2: MNHNS and SASEGT. The CDR3 covers 16 residues. After removal of 5 bases from V and 7 bases from J, the junction contained 9 bases not matched to a gene. The chain's CDR3 is CASSSGLAGGQGTQYF. In DNA form, the CDR3 reads TGTGCCAGCAGTTCCGGACTAGCGGGAGGTCAGGGGACCCAGTACTTC.

In its sample, this clonotype was seen many times. The J gene is TRBJ2-3, the V gene TRBV7-8, with TRBD1 identical over 8 bases. V was clipped by 3 bases and J by 4 bases; unmatched bases: 6. The CDR3 has 15 residues. Germline V lookup: CDR1 SGHVS, CDR2 FQNEAQ. CDR3 sequence reads: CASSLDRAHADTQYF. DNA of the CDR3: TGTGCCAGCAGCTTGGACAGGGCCCACGCAGATACGCAGTATTTT.

As for this clonotype: A much larger clonotype is one base distant, so this may be a read error. The chain links TRBV20-1 to TRBJ2-7; D may be TRBD1 or TRBD2 (6 bases each). This CDR3 has 12 amino acids. V shed 3 bases and J shed 5 bases, with 11 bases lying between them. Germline CDR1 reads DFQATT; CDR2 reads SNEGSKA (reference sequence). This CDR3 reads CSARRRGDEQYF. The CDR3 nucleotides are TGCAGTGCTAGGAGGAGGGGGGACGAGCAGTACTTC.

The V call is TRBV10-3, the J call TRBJ1-2, with 9 bases matching TRBD1. With V trimmed by 4 bases and J by 7 bases, 13 bases remained unmatched. CDR1 ENHRY and CDR2 SYGVKD come from the germline V gene. This CDR3 has 16 residues. The CDR3 sequence: CAISASSGTGLGGYTF. CDR3 nucleotides: TGTGCCATCAGTGCCTCCTCCGGGACAGGGCTCGGTGGCTACACCTTC.

The chain links TRBV10-3 to TRBJ1-1; 10 positions agree with TRBD1. The length of the CDR3 is 14 residues. Per the germline V gene, CDR1 is ENHRY and CDR2 is SYGVKD. Trimming cost V 7 bases and J 4 bases; bases outside gene matches: 6. CDR3 DNA: TGTGCCATCAACGACAGGGGGCCGGGCACTGAAGCTTTCTTT. Translating gives CAINDRGPGTEAFF.

This clonotype was recorded at least ten times. CDR3 protein: CASSLSRAGNGGYTF. Written as DNA, the CDR3 is TGTGCCAGCAGTTTATCCCGGGCAGGGAATGGTGGCTACACCTTC. V is TRBV27 and J is TRBJ1-2; weak D call: TRBD1 (5 bases). This CDR3 has 15 residues. Germline V CDR1 and CDR2: MNHEY, SMNVEV (reference sequence). The V and J ends lost 0 bases and 7 bases respectively, with 15 bases between them.

The chain couples TRBV12-3 or TRBV12-4 to TRBJ2-1; 8 bases agree with TRBD2. V gave up 5 bases and J gave up 0 bases; unmatched junction bases: 3. The length of the CDR3 is 15 residues. The CDR3 bases are TGTGCCAGCAGTACCGGGGGGGTCTCCTACAATGAGCAGTTCTTC. This encodes CASSTGGVSYNEQFF.

This clonotype was seen many times. The gene calls are TRBV5-1 and TRBJ2-5; D remains ambiguous. The CDR3 is made up of 13 amino acids. With 0 bases removed from V and 3 bases from J, the gap between germline ends came to 6 bases. Germline V gives CDR1 SGHRS, CDR2 YFSETQ. The CDR3, as DNA: TGCGCCAGCAGCTTGGGCTACAAAGAGACCCAGTACTTC. Amino acids: CASSLGYKETQYF.

This clonotype was recorded at least ten times. The rearrangement uses TRBV2 and TRBJ2-1; 8 positions agree with TRBD2. V lost 4 bases to trimming and J lost 5 bases; unmatched junction nucleotides: 10. The CDR3 runs to 16 residues. The V gene's germline CDR1 is SNHLY and CDR2 FYNNEI. The CDR3 reads CASSVRELADNNEQFF. The DNA of the CDR3 is TGTGCCAGCAGTGTGAGGGAACTAGCGGATAACAATGAGCAGTTCTTC.

This clonotype was seen repeatedly, ten times or more. This sequence joins TRBV20-1 and TRBJ1-4; D is unresolved. V was shortened by 3 bases and J by 8 bases, with 10 bases between the two germline ends. This CDR3 region has 12 residues. The germline gives CDR1 DFQATT, CDR2 SNEGSKA (reference sequence). CDR3 DNA: TGCAGTGCTAGGACCGGCGGCGAAAAACTGTTTTTT. It translates to CSARTGGEKLFF.

The chain has TRBV4-2 and TRBJ2-3, with D perhaps given as TRBD1 or TRBD2 (5 bases each). This CDR3 comprises 15 residues. The germline CDR1 and CDR2 sequences are LGHNA and YNFKEQ. The V end lost 1 base, the J end lost 8 bases, and 16 bases lay between the germline ends. CDR3 in amino acids: CASSQGLGEPGTQYF. Written as DNA, the CDR3 is TGTGCCAGCAGCCAAGGCCTGGGGGAACCGGGTACGCAGTATTTT.

This clonotype was detected many times. The chain is built from TRBV3-1 and TRBJ2-3, with D possibly being TRBD2 (5 bases). The V gene's germline CDR1 is LGHDT and CDR2 YNNKEL (reference sequence). Trimming left V 3 bases short and J 0 bases short, with 7 bases between. The CDR3 consists of 14 residues. Here the CDR3 DNA reads TGTGCCAGCAGCCACGAGGGCAGCACAGATACGCAGTATTTT. Protein sequence: CASSHEGSTDTQYF.

In its sample, this clonotype was seen many times. The CDR3 bases are TGTGCCAGCAGTCGACCGGGGGGTTTGACTGAAGCTTTCTTT. This encodes CASSRPGGLTEAFF. The chain has TRBV6-1 and TRBJ1-1; maybe TRBD1 (5 bases). This CDR3 spans 14 amino acids. Per the germline V gene, CDR1 is MNHNS and CDR2 is SASEGT. V lost 5 bases and J lost 5, with 15 bases in between.

This clonotype was recorded many times. V gene TRBV7-2 combines with J gene TRBJ2-1, with 8 bases identical to TRBD2. Germline V lookup: CDR1 SGHTA, CDR2 FQGNSA. This CDR3 is built from 14 residues. Germline trimming cut 1 base from V and 10 bases from J; bases unmatched to any gene: 6. The CDR3 loop reads CASSLEWTSIEQFF. The CDR3 nucleotides read TGTGCCAGCAGCTTAGAATGGACTAGCATCGAGCAGTTCTTC.

V gene TRBV4-2 combines with J gene TRBJ2-7; 12 bases fit TRBD2. The CDR3 has 16 amino acids. Per the germline V gene, CDR1 is LGHNA and CDR2 is YNFKEQ. J gave up 0 bases and V 4 bases, and 4 bases lay outside the gene matches. The CDR3 DNA reads TGTGCCAGCAGCCCCGGGACTAGCGGGTTCTCCTACGAGCAGTACTTC. Translated, it gives CASSPGTSGFSYEQYF.

This clonotype was seen repeatedly, ten times or more. V is TRBV7-9 and J is TRBJ2-7; TRBD1 aligns across 10 bases. CDR3 length equals 16 residues. In germline, CDR1 is SEHNR, CDR2 FQNEAQ (reference sequence). V shed 1 base and J 6 bases; nucleotides not matched to a gene: 9. This CDR3 reads CASSLGTGTGASEQYF. For the CDR3, the DNA is TGTGCCAGCAGCTTAGGAACCGGGACAGGGGCCTCCGAGCAGTACTTC.

This clonotype was found many times. CDR3 residues: CSARDVPGRPPNEQYF. For the CDR3, the DNA is TGCAGTGCTAGAGACGTACCAGGGAGACCTCCCAACGAGCAGTACTTC. This chain uses TRBV20-1 with TRBJ2-7; D is perhaps TRBD1 or TRBD2 (5 bases each). Trimming left V 0 bases short and J 5 bases short, with 20 bases between. Germline V gene data show CDR1 as DFQATT and CDR2 as SNEGSKA (reference sequence). The length of the CDR3 is 16 residues.

This clonotype was observed many times. The chain links TRBV29-1 to TRBJ1-5, with 7 bases aligning to TRBD1. CDR3 length: 15 amino acids. The V segment lost 6 bases and the J segment 2 bases; nucleotides outside the gene matches: 10. CDR1 and CDR2 (germline): SQVTM, ANQGSEA. The CDR3: CSVDTGEGGNQPQHF. CDR3 DNA sequence: TGCAGCGTAGATACAGGGGAAGGGGGCAATCAGCCCCAGCATTTT.

The V call is TRBV9, the J call TRBJ2-1; D is perhaps TRBD2 (5 bases). Germline CDR1 reads SGDLS; CDR2 reads YYNGEE. V was shortened by 0 bases and J by 6 bases, with 16 bases between the two germline ends. This CDR3 contains 16 residues. The CDR3 spells CASSVGSRRLPNEQFF. DNA of the CDR3: TGTGCCAGCAGCGTAGGTTCGAGGAGGCTTCCCAATGAGCAGTTCTTC.

This clonotype was observed at least ten times. The V call is TRBV7-9, the J call TRBJ2-7; TRBD1 agrees at 7 bases. The V gene end was trimmed by 4 bases and the J gene end by 5 bases; junction bases not matched to a gene: 8. The germline CDR1 and CDR2 sequences are SEHNR and FQNEAQ (reference sequence). CDR3 size: 14 residues. The CDR3 spells CASSSDRVVDEQYF. The CDR3 DNA follows: TGTGCCAGCAGCTCCGACAGGGTGGTGGACGAGCAGTACTTC.

This clonotype was detected ten times or more. CDR3 DNA: TGCAGTGCGGGATCGAGCGGGAGGGCCCTCCCAGATACGCAGTATTTT. The encoded protein is CSAGSSGRALPDTQYF. The chain recombines TRBV20-1 with TRBJ2-3, with 10 bases that match TRBD2. Germline CDR1 reads DFQATT; CDR2 reads SNEGSKA (reference sequence). The ends lost 6 bases at V and 4 bases at J; junction bases unmatched: 13. CDR3 length: 16 residues.

The chain has TRBV11-3 and TRBJ1-1; D perhaps matches TRBD1 (6 bases). CDR3 length: 13 amino acids. Trimming removed 5 bases from V and 7 bases from J, with 14 bases in between. Germline CDR1 reads SGHNT; CDR2 reads YENEEA. For the CDR3, the DNA is TGTGCCAGCAGCATACAGGGAAATGGTGAAGCTTTCTTT. It translates to CASSIQGNGEAFF.

This clonotype has ten or more counts. The V gene is TRBV11-3, the J gene TRBJ2-5, with 7 nucleotides matching TRBD2. Germline V CDR1 and CDR2: SGHNT, YENEEA. The CDR3 loop spans 15 amino acids. The trim removed 2 bases at V and 5 bases at J, leaving 8 bases unmatched. As DNA, the CDR3 is TGTGCCAGCAGCTTAAAGGGCGGGAGACGCGAGACCCAGTACTTC. This translates into CASSLKGGRRETQYF.

V gene TRBV14 combines with J gene TRBJ1-5; D is uncertain. CDR3 length: 15 amino acids. Deletions cut 1 base from V and 1 base from J, with 8 bases between. The germline CDR1 and CDR2 sequences are SGHDN and FVKESK. This CDR3 is CASSQGYGSNQPQHF. The CDR3 DNA sequence: TGTGCCAGCAGCCAAGGTTACGGGAGCAATCAGCCCCAGCATTTT.

This clonotype has at least ten counts. This sequence joins TRBV2 and TRBJ1-3, with TRBD1 identical over 7 bases. J lost 2 bases, V lost 6 bases, and 4 bases had no gene match. The CDR3 covers 14 residues. In germline, CDR1 is SNHLY, CDR2 FYNNEI. CDR3 in DNA: TGTGCCAGCAGCCAACAGGGGCCTGGAAACACCATATATTTT. Translating gives CASSQQGPGNTIYF.